This T cell receptor beta chain derives from a study of early T cells in non-severe SARS-CoV-2 infection. Study background: Sequencing of unsorted whole blood was done on bulk RNA, leaving chains unpaired.

The germline V and J ends were trimmed by 2 bases and 5 bases, with 16 bases remaining between them. The germline V gene encodes CDR1 MNHEY and CDR2 SVGEGT. This CDR3 contains 16 residues. At least ten counts were recorded for this clonotype. One entry per CDR3 protein, called by TCRdb with MiXCR from the 5' RACE reads. The table has 50,000 to 55,000 distinct CDR3 sequences, about a tenth seen once. The sequenced sample was whole blood. This clonotype was obtained from an adult who was a healthcare worker with PCR-confirmed SARS-CoV-2 infection or an uninfected control (not recorded which). The chain carries TRBV6-2 or TRBV6-3 and TRBJ1-5; the D gene is possibly TRBD1 (5 bases). CDR3 sequence (DNA): TGTGCCAGCAGTTACGGCGGGGCCCCCGAGGATCAGCCCCAGCATTTT. It codes for CASSYGGAPEDQPQHF.